This record looks at one TCR beta chain sequence and its context. This sample was taken from a study of OX40 agonist ivuxolimab in advanced cancers. Across the study: The patients received agonistic anti-OX40 (CD134) antibody ivuxolimab. Around 40% of patients had received prior checkpoint inhibitor therapy.

V lost 2 bases to trimming and J lost 0 bases, with 8 bases between them. This CDR3 is 15 amino acids long. Germline V gene lookup returns CDR1 KGHSH and CDR2 LQKENI. TCRdb keeps only in-frame clones here, not all; method: immunoSEQ multiplex PCR. The repertoire includes about 80,000 clones, just over 85% of them detected once, and roughly 1.9% sits in the top ten. The sequence was collected from an adult with an advanced solid tumor such as melanoma, head and neck, liver or kidney cancer. V and J are TRBV18 and TRBJ2-4, with D unclear. The sample in question was CD4+ or CD8+ T cells sorted from blood, obtained in a trial of the OX40 agonist ivuxolimab. The CDR3 nucleotides are TGTGCCAGCTCACCAAAGGAACTAGCCAAAAACATTCAGTACTTC. Residues: CASSPKELAKNIQYF.